One T cell receptor (beta chain) is described in this entry. CDR1 LGHDT and CDR2 YNNKEL come from the germline V gene (reference sequence). This CDR3 comprises 12 residues. V was shortened by 4 bases and J by 13 bases, with 14 bases between the two germline ends. This entry belongs to a study of control samples from healthy donors and cancer patients. Using immunoSEQ multiplex PCR, the repertoire was profiled, and TCRdb retains in-frame clones only, with some absent. The sample lists about 150,000 clones, over 90% seen once, with over 2% in the top ten. The receptor's source is a man in his forties or fifties in good health. The sample consisted of blood. V usage is TRBV3-1 (or the pseudogene TRBV3-2) and J usage is TRBJ2-1, with no clear D. CDR3 residues: CASSPHTKKQFF. CDR3 coding DNA: TGTGCCAGCAGCCCCCATACAAAAAAACAGTTCTTC.